A selection of T cell receptor beta chains follows, all from one sample in a study of cytomegalovirus exposure and HLA in healthy donors. Data came from immunoSEQ multiplex PCR; TCRdb stores just in-frame clones and leaves some out. This table holds 140,000 to 150,000 clones, around 80% found once. Sequencing was carried out using PBMCs. The receptors here all came from a middle-aged man in good health and CMV-seronegative. The CDR3 runs from the conserved cysteine through the conserved F or W. The order of the fields is clone size, V gene, J gene, D gene, CDR3 protein, CDR3 DNA. D genes are given only for firm matches. The size entry is marked missing in some rows and otherwise reads once, few, many or a size class.

size: -
V: TRBV6-5
J: TRBJ2-1
D: -
CDR3: CASSYSKRQFF
DNA: TGTGCCAGCAGTTACTCGAAGAGGCAGTTCTTC

size: -
V: TRBV14
J: TRBJ1-2
D: TRBD1
CDR3: CASSQVGTGYGYTF
DNA: TGTGCCAGCAGCCAAGTTGGGACAGGCTATGGCTACACCTTC

size: -
V: TRBV7-8
J: TRBJ1-2
D: TRBD1
CDR3: CASSPGDRVNYGYTF
DNA: TGTGCCAGCAGCCCGGGGGACAGGGTCAACTATGGCTACACCTTC

size: -
V: TRBV5-1
J: TRBJ2-7
D: -
CDR3: CASSLIGGPSYEQYF
DNA: TGCGCCAGCAGCTTGATCGGGGGGCCCTCCTACGAGCAGTACTTC

size: -
V: TRBV12-5
J: TRBJ1-1
D: TRBD1
CDR3: CASGSWTGANTEAFF
DNA: TGTGCTAGTGGTTCTTGGACAGGGGCCAATACTGAAGCTTTCTTT

size: -
V: TRBV5-1
J: TRBJ2-5
D: -
CDR3: CASSSRGQETQYF
DNA: TGCGCCAGCAGCTCTAGGGGACAAGAGACCCAGTACTTC

size: -
V: TRBV5-1
J: TRBJ2-3
D: TRBD2
CDR3: CASSLPTSGSTDTQYF
DNA: TGCGCCAGCAGCTTACCGACTAGCGGTAGCACAGATACGCAGTATTTT

size: -
V: TRBV7-2
J: TRBJ2-5
D: -
CDR3: CASSFTGFAETQYF
DNA: TGTGCCAGCAGCTTTACAGGGTTCGCGGAGACCCAGTACTTC

size: -
V: TRBV11-2
J: TRBJ2-3
D: TRBD2
CDR3: CASSSAKRKGREGDTQYF
DNA: TGTGCCAGCAGCTCCGCGAAGAGAAAGGGCAGGGAGGGGGATACGCAGTATTTT

size: few
V: TRBV30
J: TRBJ1-1
D: -
CDR3: CAWSPRGTGSTEAFF
DNA: TGTGCCTGGAGCCCAAGGGGGACGGGTAGCACTGAAGCTTTCTTT

size: few
V: TRBV7-9
J: TRBJ2-1
D: TRBD2
CDR3: CASSLEGAGGVEQFF
DNA: TGTGCCAGCAGCTTAGAAGGAGCGGGGGGGGTTGAGCAGTTCTTC

size: -
V: TRBV9
J: TRBJ1-4
D: TRBD1
CDR3: CASSVSGTGAEKLFF
DNA: TGTGCCAGCAGCGTCTCCGGGACAGGGGCCGAAAAACTGTTTTTT

size: once
V: TRBV28
J: TRBJ1-2
D: TRBD1
CDR3: CASFGQAGYGYTF
DNA: TGTGCCAGCTTTGGACAGGCAGGCTATGGCTACACCTTC

size: -
V: TRBV14
J: TRBJ2-3
D: TRBD2
CDR3: CASSLWGTSPTDTQYF
DNA: TGTGCCAGCAGCCTCTGGGGGACTAGTCCCACAGATACGCAGTATTTT

size: few
V: TRBV2
J: TRBJ1-4
D: TRBD1
CDR3: CASRAGGLTNEKLFF
DNA: TGTGCCAGCAGGGCAGGGGGCCTAACTAATGAAAAACTGTTTTTT

size: -
V: TRBV5-1
J: TRBJ1-4
D: -
CDR3: CASSFGTNEKLFF
DNA: TGCGCCAGCAGCTTCGGAACTAATGAAAAACTGTTTTTT

size: -
V: TRBV6-5
J: TRBJ1-2
D: -
CDR3: CASSYSGGAEGGYTF
DNA: TGTGCCAGCAGTTACTCTGGGGGGGCGGAGGGTGGCTACACCTTC